A single sample gave rise to the 13 T cell receptor beta chains below, sequenced in a study of blood T cell repertoires in COVID-19. Generated by immunoSEQ multiplex PCR, the TCRdb table keeps only in-frame clones and is missing some. Of about 100,000 clones detected, 69% appear once; the ten largest clones hold about 6%. The sample comprised peripheral blood. These receptor sequences come from a man older than 75 with acute or convalescent COVID-19.

The V and J genes are TRBV28 and TRBJ1-2, with D possibly being TRBD1 (6 bases). The germline CDR1 and CDR2 sequences are MDHEN and SYDVKM. Between the trimmed V and J ends, which lost 2 bases and 8 bases, there was a span of 15 bases. The CDR3 covers 14 residues. Here the CDR3 reads CASSLNGGGGGYTF. The CDR3, as DNA: TGTGCCAGCAGTTTAAATGGGGGTGGGGGCGGCTACACCTTC.

The rearrangement uses TRBV2 and TRBJ2-2, with no clear D. CDR1 is SNHLY and CDR2 is FYNNEI in the germline V gene. The CDR3 is 14 residues long. The ends were cut back, 4 bases at V and 6 bases at J, with 12 bases in the middle. Here the CDR3 DNA reads TGTGCCAGCAGTGCCGTGAGAGTCGCCGGGGAGCTGTTTTTT. Its translation: CASSAVRVAGELFF.

In DNA, the CDR3 is TGTGCCAGCAGCTACAGAAGAACCTCCTACGAGCAGTACTTC. Encoded protein: CASSYRRTSYEQYF. The J gene is TRBJ2-7, the V gene TRBV2, with D unclear. The CDR3 runs to 14 residues. Germline CDR1 reads SNHLY; CDR2 reads FYNNEI. V was cut by 6 bases and J by 0 bases, with 12 bases left in between.

The chain employs TRBV28 and TRBJ1-5, with unresolved D. The CDR3 loop spans 11 amino acids. V lost 4 bases, J lost 7 bases, and 5 bases lay in between. Germline V gene data show CDR1 as MDHEN and CDR2 as SYDVKM. CDR3 loop: CASSSHQPQHF. For the CDR3, the DNA is TGTGCCAGCAGTTCACACCAGCCCCAGCATTTT.

The chain is built from TRBV28 and TRBJ2-1; no clear D gene. This CDR3 comprises 15 residues. Germline CDR1 is MDHEN and CDR2 is SYDVKM. V was trimmed by 3 bases and J by 2 bases, leaving 11 bases between them. The chain's CDR3 is CASSFGAVTYNEQFF. The CDR3 bases are TGTGCCAGCAGTTTCGGAGCTGTAACCTACAATGAGCAGTTCTTC.

The J gene is TRBJ1-1, the V gene TRBV19; D call uncertain. The length of the CDR3 is 15 residues. V gave up 7 bases and J gave up 0 bases, with 15 bases separating them. Germline CDR1 and CDR2: LNHDA and SQIVND (reference sequence). CDR3 coding DNA: TGTGCCAGTACCCAGTTGTCGGAGCTGAACACTGAAGCTTTCTTT. Translated: CASTQLSELNTEAFF.

The V and J genes are TRBV19 and TRBJ1-6; the match to TRBD1 covers 7 bases. There are 17 residues in the CDR3. J lost 3 bases, V lost 5 bases, and 10 bases had no gene match. The germline V gene encodes CDR1 LNHDA and CDR2 SQIVND (reference sequence). Written as DNA, the CDR3 is TGTGCCAGTAGTCCGTACAGGGGTGATTTCTATAATTCACCCCTCCACTTT. Protein: CASSPYRGDFYNSPLHF.

The V and J genes are TRBV5-1 and TRBJ2-1; 8 bases are a match to TRBD1. The V gene's germline CDR1 is SGHRS and CDR2 YFSETQ. The length of the CDR3 is 15 residues. J gave up 6 bases and V 0 bases, and 5 bases lay outside the gene matches. The CDR3 nucleotides are TGCGCCAGCAGCTTGGGGGGCAGGGGGCTCAATGAGCAGTTCTTC. This gives the protein CASSLGGRGLNEQFF.

This clone showed up just a few times. The rearrangement links TRBV28 to TRBJ1-6; no clear D. Trimming took off 6 bases at V and 14 bases at J, with 20 bases between the two ends. The CDR3 spans 14 residues. Germline CDR1 MDHEN, CDR2 SYDVKM. The CDR3: CASSASRDGRTLHF. CDR3 nucleotide sequence: TGTGCCAGCAGCGCCTCAAGAGACGGGAGGACCCTCCACTTT. Together with reference TRBV28 and TRBJ1-6, the CDR3 gives the full variable domain: DVKVTQSSRYLVKRTGEKVFLECVQDMDHENMFWYRQDPGLGLRLIYFSYDVKMKEKGDIPEGYSVSREKKERFSLILESASTNQTSMYLCASSASRDGRTLHFGNGTRLTVT.

CDR3 sequence: CASNPGGPGDQPQHF. The CDR3 DNA reads as TGTGCCAGCAACCCAGGAGGCCCGGGGGATCAGCCCCAGCATTTT. This sequence joins TRBV5-6 and TRBJ1-5, with D maybe TRBD1 (5 bases). The CDR3 covers 15 residues. The ends were cut back, 6 bases at V and 5 bases at J, with 18 bases in the middle. From germline, CDR1 is SGHDT and CDR2 YYEEEE.

The J gene is TRBJ1-1, the V gene TRBV24-1; TRBD1 agrees at 9 bases. The germline V gene encodes CDR1 KGHDR and CDR2 SFDVKD. This CDR3 is 14 amino acids long. V lost 4 bases to trimming and J lost 3 bases; unmatched junction nucleotides: 2. The CDR3 loop reads CATSEGDRDTEAFF. The CDR3 DNA follows: TGTGCCACCAGTGAAGGGGACAGGGACACTGAAGCTTTCTTT.

The chain employs TRBV7-2 and TRBJ2-1, with D possibly being TRBD2 (6 bases). From germline, CDR1 is SGHTA and CDR2 FQGNSA. The CDR3 length is 16 residues. Between the trimmed V and J ends, which lost 1 base and 9 bases, there was a span of 19 bases. Here the CDR3 DNA reads TGTGCCAGCAGCTTAGAGGCTAGCGAGCTCCTAATTGAGCAGTTCTTC. Encoded protein: CASSLEASELLIEQFF.

There are a few counts of this clone. The V and J genes are TRBV7-9 and TRBJ2-7, with TRBD1 matching 7 bases. Looked up from germline, CDR1 is SEHNR and CDR2 is FQNEAQ (reference sequence). The CDR3 is 14 residues long. The ends lost 4 bases at V and 5 bases at J; junction bases unmatched: 8. CDR3 amino acids: CASSWGQLRDEQYF. The CDR3 nucleotides are TGTGCCAGCAGCTGGGGACAGTTGAGGGACGAGCAGTACTTC. Using reference TRBV7-9 and TRBJ2-7 for the parts outside the CDR3, the full variable domain is DTGVSQNPRHKITKRGQNVTFRCDPISEHNRLYWYRQTLGQGPEFLTYFQNEAQLEKSRLLSDRFSAERPKGSFSTLEIQRTEQGDSAMYLCASSWGQLRDEQYFGPGTRLTVT.